Below, 5 T cell receptor beta chains from the same sample are listed, as sequenced in a study of response to subunit inactivated influenza vaccine. TCRdb re-analysed the RT-PCR reads in MiXCR, keeping a single row per CDR3 protein. Of about half a million distinct CDR3 sequences listed, 6.5% to 8% are singletons. The sample in question was PBMCs from blood, obtained around 25 months after vaccination. Every receptor here comes from a man between 50 and 69 years old who received an inactivated influenza vaccine.

V usage is TRBV7-8 and J usage is TRBJ2-2; 11 bases align to TRBD2. The CDR3 extends over 18 amino acids. Looked up from germline, CDR1 is SGHVS and CDR2 is FQNEAQ. V shed 4 bases and J 0 bases; nucleotides not matched to a gene: 7. CDR3 bases: TGTGCCAGCAGCTGGGACAAGACTAGCGGGGCGAACACCGGGGAGCTGTTTTTT. Amino acids: CASSWDKTSGANTGELFF.

Ten or more counts support this clonotype. The rearrangement joins TRBV5-1 to TRBJ1-1; D might be TRBD1 (5 bases). The CDR3 extends over 14 amino acids. Germline V CDR1 and CDR2: SGHRS, YFSETQ. V lost 0 bases to trimming and J lost 1 base, with 7 bases between them. In DNA, the CDR3 is TGCGCCAGCAGCTTGGCCCAGGGGAACACTGAAGCTTTCTTT. Translation: CASSLAQGNTEAFF.

This clonotype was detected only a few times. V usage is TRBV5-1 and J usage is TRBJ1-2, with 8 bases identical to TRBD1. Germline-derived CDR1 and CDR2 are SGHRS and YFSETQ. V shed 4 bases and J 5 bases; nucleotides not matched to a gene: 10. This CDR3 is 15 amino acids long. The CDR3 DNA follows: TGCGCCAGCAGCCGCGGAGGACAGGGCTTTTATGGCTACACCTTC. Its protein is CASSRGGQGFYGYTF.

J is TRBJ2-2 and V is TRBV2; weak D call: TRBD1 (6 bases). The CDR3 is 14 amino acids. CDR1 and CDR2 (germline): SNHLY, FYNNEI. Trimming removed 3 bases at V and 2 bases at J, with 7 bases between. DNA for the CDR3: TGTGCCAGCAGTGATGGGACAAACACCGGGGAGCTGTTTTTT. Amino acids: CASSDGTNTGELFF.

The chain carries TRBV24-1 and TRBJ2-5; TRBD1 matches 8 bases. Germline CDR1 is KGHDR and CDR2 is SFDVKD. This CDR3 has 15 residues. J was trimmed by 4 bases and V by 5 bases; bases with no gene match: 8. The CDR3 DNA reads TGTGCCACCAGTGGTCAGGGGGCGCTTCCAGAGACCCAGTACTTC. Protein sequence: CATSGQGALPETQYF.